What follows describes a single T cell receptor (beta chain). No conserved phenylalanine or tryptophan ends this CDR3, so it is likely a read error. The data stem from a study of molecular identifiers for immune sequencing clone quantification. V gave up 3 bases and J gave up 4 bases, with 7 bases separating them. The CDR3 loop spans 12 amino acids. Germline CDR1 and CDR2: WNHNN and SYGVQD (reference sequence). TCRdb re-analysed the PCR reads in MiXCR, keeping a single row per CDR3 protein. In the table there are about 640,000 distinct CDR3 sequences, 15% to 20% of which are singletons. This chain joins TRBV10-1 and TRBJ2-7; the D is unclear. The sample consisted of naive CD8+ T cells from blood, with Jurkat cell RNA spiked in. The subset: FACS-sorted CD8+CD4-CCR7+CD45RA+ naive T cells. The sequence was collected from a human donor in good health. Some libraries in this study had Jurkat cell RNA spiked in. The CDR3 sequence is CASSDPGYEQYL. CDR3 DNA sequence: TGCGCCAGCAGTGACCCCGGGTACGAGCAGTACCTC.